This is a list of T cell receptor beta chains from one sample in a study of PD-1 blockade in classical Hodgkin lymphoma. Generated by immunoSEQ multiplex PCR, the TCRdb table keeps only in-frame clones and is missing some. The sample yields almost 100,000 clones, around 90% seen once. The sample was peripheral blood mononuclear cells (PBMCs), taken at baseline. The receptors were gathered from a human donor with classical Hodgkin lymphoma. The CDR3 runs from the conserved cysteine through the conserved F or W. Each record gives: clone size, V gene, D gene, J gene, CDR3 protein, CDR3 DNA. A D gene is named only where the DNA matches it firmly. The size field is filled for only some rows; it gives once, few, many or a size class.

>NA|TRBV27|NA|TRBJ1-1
CASTQGTEAFF
TGTGCCAGCACGCAGGGGACTGAAGCTTTCTTT
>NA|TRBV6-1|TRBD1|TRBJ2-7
CATQDRGENYEQYF
TGTGCCACCCAGGACAGGGGTGAGAACTACGAGCAGTACTTC
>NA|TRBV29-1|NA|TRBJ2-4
CSVEESGEVGVAKNIQYF
TGCAGCGTTGAAGAATCGGGGGAGGTAGGTGTGGCCAAAAACATTCAGTACTTC
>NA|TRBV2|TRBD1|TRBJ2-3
CASSLQGTGTDTQYF
TGTGCCAGCAGTTTACAGGGGACGGGGACAGATACGCAGTATTTT
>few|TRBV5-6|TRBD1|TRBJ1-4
CASSSGGGSGEKLFF
TGTGCCAGCAGCTCTGGAGGGGGCTCAGGTGAAAAACTGTTTTTT
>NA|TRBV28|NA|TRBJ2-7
CASTAAGGGEQYF
TGTGCCAGCACCGCGGCAGGGGGGGGTGAGCAGTACTTC
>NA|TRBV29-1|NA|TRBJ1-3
CSVLVGNTIYF
TGCAGCGTTCTCGTTGGAAACACCATATATTTT
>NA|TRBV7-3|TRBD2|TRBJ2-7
CASSVAGGPYEQYF
TGTGCCAGCAGTGTAGCGGGAGGGCCTTACGAGCAGTACTTC
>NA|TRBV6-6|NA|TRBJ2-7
CASSSKRYEQYF
TGTGCCAGCAGTAGTAAACGCTACGAGCAGTACTTC
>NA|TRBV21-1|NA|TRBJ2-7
CASNPSSDTHRGSYEQYF
TGTGCCAGCAATCCCTCTAGCGACACTCACCGGGGCTCCTACGAGCAGTACTTC
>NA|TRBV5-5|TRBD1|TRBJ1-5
CASSPTGLNQPQHF
TGTGCCAGCAGCCCGACAGGGCTAAATCAGCCCCAGCATTTT
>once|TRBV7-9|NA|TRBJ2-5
CASSPPGTSYETQYF
TGTGCCAGCAGCCCACCGGGTACTAGTTATGAGACCCAGTACTTC
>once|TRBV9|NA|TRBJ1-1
CASSVNAGPLKAAEAFF
TGTGCCAGCAGCGTAAACGCCGGGCCACTGAAGGCCGCTGAAGCTTTCTTT
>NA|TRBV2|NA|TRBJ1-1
CASREAGMNTEAFF
TGTGCCAGCAGGGAGGCAGGAATGAACACTGAAGCTTTCTTT